This T cell receptor (beta chain) appears in the sequencing data of a study of blood T cell repertoires in COVID-19. Study-wide context: Specimens from acute and convalescent COVID-19 originated in the United States, Italy and Spain.

Profiling relied on immunoSEQ multiplex PCR, and the TCRdb table lists in-frame clones only, not all of them. The sample includes around 30,000 clones, about 90% of them seen just once. The V end lost 4 bases, the J end lost 2 bases, and 16 bases lay between the germline ends. Germline CDR1 SGHDT, CDR2 YYEEEE. The CDR3 loop spans 16 amino acids. The V call is TRBV5-6, the J call TRBJ1-5, with D perhaps TRBD1 (5 bases). The clonotype was recovered from a man at least 80 years old with acute or convalescent COVID-19. The sequenced material came from peripheral blood. The CDR3 protein is CASSQTQGWGNQPQHF. For the CDR3, the DNA is TGTGCCAGCAGCCAAACCCAGGGATGGGGCAATCAGCCCCAGCATTTT.